The text below deals with one T cell receptor (beta chain). The entry originates in a study of CD8 T cells in Susac syndrome. The CDR3 sequence is 16 residues long. V was trimmed by 0 bases and J by 5 bases, leaving 14 bases between them. Germline assignment: CDR1 DFQATT and CDR2 SNEGSKA (reference sequence). Matched for age and sex, the controls were healthy donors. FACS enriched CD8+ TEMRA cells, while bulk CD8+ and CD4+ were negatively isolated. With random hexamers, about 0.45 to 1 ug RNA was reverse transcribed. Across 54 Vbeta and 13 Jbeta, immunoSEQ multiplex PCR amplified TCR beta CDR3. From the immunoSEQ multiplex PCR reads, TCRdb called clonotypes with MiXCR, one entry per CDR3 protein. Of 150,000 to 200,000 distinct CDR3 sequences listed, 93% were seen once; the top ten hold more than 0.13%.

Sequencing used CD4+ T cells from PBMCs. This clonotype was obtained from a human donor in good health. This chain links TRBV20-1 with TRBJ2-6; D gene ambiguous. DNA for the CDR3: TGCAGTGCTAGAGATCGTGGCGGTCGGCGGGCCAACGTCCTGACTTTC. Translating it yields CSARDRGGRRANVLTF.